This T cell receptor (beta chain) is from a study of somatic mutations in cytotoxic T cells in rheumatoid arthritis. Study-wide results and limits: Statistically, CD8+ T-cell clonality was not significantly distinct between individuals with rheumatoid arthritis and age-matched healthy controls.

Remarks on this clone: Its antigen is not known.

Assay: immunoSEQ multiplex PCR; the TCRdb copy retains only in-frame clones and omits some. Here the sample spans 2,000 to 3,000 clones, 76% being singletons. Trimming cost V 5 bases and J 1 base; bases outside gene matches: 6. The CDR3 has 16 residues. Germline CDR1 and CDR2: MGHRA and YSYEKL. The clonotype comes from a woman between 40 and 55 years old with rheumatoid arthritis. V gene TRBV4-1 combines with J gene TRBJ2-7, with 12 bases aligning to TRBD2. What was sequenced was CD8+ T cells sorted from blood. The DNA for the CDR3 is TGCGCCAGCAGCTACCCAGGACTAGCGGGATCCTACGAGCAGTACTTC. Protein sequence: CASSYPGLAGSYEQYF.